Shown below are 30 T cell receptor beta chains from a single sample sequenced in a study of blood T cell repertoires in COVID-19. The protocol was immunoSEQ multiplex PCR, while the TCRdb copy is restricted to in-frame clones and leaves out a portion. The data contain roughly 260,000 clones, under 85% of them singletons. The sequenced sample was peripheral blood. These receptors came from a woman between 40 and 55 years old with active or convalescent COVID-19.

This sequence joins TRBV28 and TRBJ1-4; D not resolved. V shed 4 bases and J shed 8 bases, with 17 bases lying between them. The V gene's germline CDR1 is MDHEN and CDR2 SYDVKM. The CDR3 is 15 residues long. The CDR3 loop is CASSYTGRVVEKLFF. CDR3 coding DNA: TGTGCCAGCAGTTACACCGGGAGGGTTGTCGAAAAACTGTTTTTT.

The rearrangement joins TRBV5-1 to TRBJ2-7, with a tentative D call TRBD1 (5 bases). The germline V and J ends were trimmed by 4 bases and 4 bases, with 18 bases remaining between them. Per the germline V gene, CDR1 is SGHRS and CDR2 is YFSETQ. The CDR3 runs 15 residues. As DNA, the CDR3 is TGCGCCAGCAGCCCCGACAGTTCTCCCCTTTACGAGCAGTACTTC. It is translated as CASSPDSSPLYEQYF.

The chain recombines TRBV6-2 or TRBV6-3 with TRBJ1-2, with 7 bases fitting TRBD1. The CDR3 runs 15 residues. Trimming took 5 bases from V and 0 from J; bases not matched to a gene: 6. Germline V gene lookup returns CDR1 MNHEY and CDR2 SVGEGT. The CDR3 loop is CASSHYRGSNYGYTF. CDR3 nucleotide sequence: TGTGCCAGCAGTCACTACAGGGGCTCTAACTATGGCTACACCTTC.

The V and J genes are TRBV5-4 and TRBJ2-5; 7 nucleotides agree with TRBD1. The V gene end was trimmed by 4 bases and the J gene end by 1 base; junction bases not matched to a gene: 10. Germline V gene sequence: CDR1 SGHNT, CDR2 YYREEE (reference sequence). CDR3 length equals 16 residues. The CDR3 nucleotides read TGTGCCAGCAGCAGCAACAGGGGAACCTCCCAAGAGACCCAGTACTTC. Its protein is CASSSNRGTSQETQYF.

The chain couples TRBV30 to TRBJ2-2; D perhaps matches TRBD2 (6 bases). CDR1 GTSNPN and CDR2 SVGIG come from the germline V gene (reference sequence). V dropped 3 bases and J dropped 0 bases, with 17 bases sitting between them. The CDR3 length is 17 residues. The CDR3 region has the DNA TGTGCCTGGAGAGGCGACGGCGGGGCGGCGAACACCGGGGAGCTGTTTTTT. Amino acid sequence: CAWRGDGGAANTGELFF.

The chain combines TRBV2 with TRBJ2-6; D not certain. The germline gives CDR1 SNHLY, CDR2 FYNNEI. CDR3 size: 14 residues. Trimming cost V 9 bases and J 0 bases, with 9 bases left between them. The CDR3 protein is CAREKDSGANVLTF. CDR3 coding DNA: TGTGCCAGGGAGAAGGACTCTGGGGCCAACGTCCTGACTTTC.

This chain links TRBV19 with TRBJ1-1; possible D gene TRBD1, 6 bases. This CDR3 spans 13 amino acids. Per the germline V gene, CDR1 is LNHDA and CDR2 is SQIVND (reference sequence). Trimming pared 4 bases from V and 5 bases from J, leaving 11 bases between. The CDR3 protein is CASSRNRVTEAFF. The CDR3 bases are TGTGCCAGTAGTAGGAACAGGGTAACTGAAGCTTTCTTT.

The J gene is TRBJ2-7, the V gene TRBV6-5; 12 bases line up with TRBD1. The CDR3 is 14 residues long. J lost 6 bases, V lost 5 bases, and 5 bases had no gene match. Looked up from germline, CDR1 is MNHEY and CDR2 is SVGAGI. The CDR3 here is CASSPGTGGVEQYV. As DNA, the CDR3 is TGTGCCAGCAGTCCAGGGACAGGGGGCGTCGAGCAGTACGTC.

This chain connects TRBV29-1 to TRBJ1-1, with 7 bases lining up with TRBD1. The junction had 7 bases not matched to a gene; V was cut back by 1 base and J by 5 bases. Germline loops: CDR1 SQVTM, CDR2 ANQGSEA. The CDR3 covers 14 residues. The CDR3 here is CSVEGQGEETEAFF. For the CDR3, the DNA is TGCAGCGTTGAAGGGCAGGGGGAAGAGACTGAAGCTTTCTTT. Using reference TRBV29-1 and TRBJ1-1 for the parts outside the CDR3, the full variable domain is SAVISQKPSRDICQRGTSLTIQCQVDSQVTMMFWYRQQPGQSLTLIATANQGSEATYESGFVIDKFPISRPNLTFSTLTVSNMSPEDSSIYLCSVEGQGEETEAFFGQGTRLTVV.

The chain recombines TRBV11-2 with TRBJ2-6; D not certain. CDR3 length equals 15 residues. V lost 1 base to trimming and J lost 0 bases, with 4 bases between them. Germline V gives CDR1 SGHAT, CDR2 FQNNGV. In DNA, the CDR3 is TGTGCCAGCAGCTTAGGCAGCTCTGGGGCCAACGTCCTGACTTTC. It specifies CASSLGSSGANVLTF.

The chain employs TRBV18 and TRBJ1-6; 9 positions match TRBD1. The germline V gene has CDR1 KGHSH and CDR2 LQKENI. The CDR3 extends over 15 amino acids. With V trimmed by 0 bases and J by 11 bases, 5 bases remained unmatched. DNA for the CDR3: TGTGCCAGCTCACCACCGGGACAGGGTCGTCCACCCCTCCACTTT. This sequence encodes CASSPPGQGRPPLHF.

This chain joins TRBV5-6 and TRBJ2-2; no reliable D call. The V and J ends lost 5 bases and 5 bases respectively, with 7 bases between them. The germline V gene encodes CDR1 SGHDT and CDR2 YYEEEE. CDR3 size: 12 residues. The CDR3, as DNA: TGTGCCAGCAGTTTTAGTACCGGGGAGCTGTTTTTT. This encodes CASSFSTGELFF.

The chain combines TRBV6-5 with TRBJ1-5; possible D gene TRBD1, 6 bases. CDR1 MNHEY and CDR2 SVGAGI come from the germline V gene. V was clipped by 6 bases and J by 6 bases, with 15 bases between them. This CDR3 comprises 14 residues. The CDR3 protein is CASSYRGGSQPQHF. The CDR3 region has the DNA TGTGCCAGCAGCTATCGAGGGGGATCTCAGCCCCAGCATTTT.

The chain carries TRBV5-1 and TRBJ1-4; no reliable D call. The V and J ends lost 2 bases and 3 bases respectively, with 5 bases between them. CDR1 is SGHRS, CDR2 YFSETQ, per germline. CDR3 length: 13 residues. The CDR3 reads CASSFIPNEKLFF. The CDR3 region has the DNA TGCGCCAGCAGCTTCATCCCTAATGAAAAACTGTTTTTT.

The chain recombines TRBV9 with TRBJ1-3; possible D gene TRBD1, 5 bases. Trimming removed 0 bases at V and 7 bases at J, with 14 bases between. The germline V gene has CDR1 SGDLS and CDR2 YYNGEE. The CDR3 loop spans 15 amino acids. CDR3 in amino acids: CASSVGGEGWNTIYF. The CDR3 coding sequence is TGTGCCAGCAGCGTAGGGGGGGAAGGGTGGAACACCATATATTTT.

The rearrangement links TRBV4-1 to TRBJ2-1; 7 bases fit TRBD1. Germline CDR1 and CDR2: MGHRA and YSYEKL. Unmatched junction bases numbered 8, after V lost 1 base and J lost 2 bases. This CDR3 has 17 amino acids. This CDR3 is CASSQASLTGTYNEQFF. CDR3 sequence (DNA): TGCGCCAGCAGCCAAGCATCCCTGACAGGGACCTACAATGAGCAGTTCTTC.

A note on this clone: The same CDR3 can be traced to other DNA sequences in this sample. The chain employs TRBV12-3 or TRBV12-4 and TRBJ1-1; D is possibly TRBD1 (5 bases). Trimming took 1 base from V and 4 from J, leaving 7 bases between them. The CDR3 covers 13 residues. The CDR3 protein is CASSLGQGTEAFF. The CDR3 DNA reads as TGTGCCAGCAGTTTAGGGCAGGGCACTGAAGCTTTCTTT.

V and J are TRBV9 and TRBJ2-1, with TRBD2 identical over 9 bases. With V trimmed by 4 bases and J by 2 bases, 10 bases remained unmatched. CDR3 size: 17 residues. Germline values: CDR1 SGDLS, CDR2 YYNGEE. The CDR3 spells CASSTPVAGATYNEQFF. The CDR3 DNA reads as TGTGCCAGCAGCACCCCAGTAGCGGGGGCTACCTACAATGAGCAGTTCTTC.

The V gene is TRBV18, the J gene TRBJ2-1; TRBD2 agrees at 13 bases. V dropped 6 bases and J dropped 9; count of bases not matched to a gene: 11. CDR1 is KGHSH and CDR2 is LQKENI in the germline V gene. The CDR3 is made up of 16 amino acids. In DNA form, the CDR3 reads TGTGCCAGCTCCCCCACAGGGACTAGCGGGGTAGTTGAGCAGTTCTTC. Protein: CASSPTGTSGVVEQFF.

For the CDR3, the DNA is TGCGCCAGCAGATTCCGGGACAACTACGCTGAAGCTTTCTTT. This sequence encodes CASRFRDNYAEAFF. The chain employs TRBV5-1 and TRBJ1-1; D is possibly TRBD1 (6 bases). Trimming pared 5 bases from V and 6 bases from J, leaving 17 bases between. CDR1 is SGHRS and CDR2 is YFSETQ in the germline V gene. This CDR3 has 14 amino acids.

Concerning this clone itself: This may stem from a read error, because a much larger clone lies one nucleotide away. V usage is TRBV7-3 and J usage is TRBJ2-2, with 14 bases aligning to TRBD2. The trim removed 2 bases at V and 6 bases at J, leaving 2 bases unmatched. Germline loops: CDR1 SGHTA, CDR2 FQGTGA. The CDR3 totals 16 residues. CDR3 sequence reads: CASSLGLAGGSGELFF. The CDR3 nucleotides are TGTGCCAGCAGCTTAGGACTAGCGGGGGGCTCCGGGGAGCTGTTTTTT. Together with reference TRBV7-3 and TRBJ2-2, the CDR3 gives the full variable domain: GAGVSQTPSNKVTEKGKYVELRCDPISGHTALYWYRQSLGQGPEFLIYFQGTGAADDSGLPNDRFFAVRPEGSVSTLKIQRTERGDSAVYLCASSLGLAGGSGELFFGEGSRLTVL.

The chain carries TRBV29-1 and TRBJ1-2; 11 bases are a match to TRBD1. CDR1 SQVTM and CDR2 ANQGSEA come from the germline V gene. The CDR3 length is 13 residues. The ends lost 7 bases at V and 6 bases at J; junction bases unmatched: 7. In nucleotides, the CDR3 is TGCAGCGCCGCCGGGACAGGGGGAAATGGCTACACCTTC. Its protein product is CSAAGTGGNGYTF.

This chain joins TRBV7-8 and TRBJ1-1; D possibly corresponds to TRBD1 (5 bases). Trimming pared 3 bases from V and 1 base from J, leaving 9 bases between. Germline V gene sequence: CDR1 SGHVS, CDR2 FQNEAQ. There are 14 residues in the CDR3. The DNA for the CDR3 is TGTGCCAGCAGCTTGGTGGGGGGGAACACTGAAGCTTTCTTT. Amino acid sequence: CASSLVGGNTEAFF.

This clone was counted between two and nine times. The V gene is TRBV28, the J gene TRBJ1-5, with D maybe TRBD1 (5 bases). Per the germline V gene, CDR1 is MDHEN and CDR2 is SYDVKM. Trimming removed 5 bases at V and 4 bases at J, with 18 bases between. The CDR3 runs 16 residues. CDR3 sequence: CASSPSRTGGNQPQHF. In DNA, the CDR3 is TGTGCCAGCAGTCCCTCACGTACGGGGGGGAATCAGCCCCAGCATTTT.

The V gene is TRBV19, the J gene TRBJ1-2, with D possibly being TRBD1 (6 bases). Between the trimmed V and J ends, which lost 5 bases and 2 bases, there was a span of 15 bases. CDR3 size: 15 residues. Germline V gene data show CDR1 as LNHDA and CDR2 as SQIVND (reference sequence). The CDR3: CASSETGALNYGYTF. Here the CDR3 DNA reads TGTGCCAGTAGTGAGACAGGAGCCCTAAACTATGGCTACACCTTC.

This chain links TRBV25-1 with TRBJ1-5; perhaps TRBD1 as D (5 bases). V was cut by 9 bases and J by 5 bases, with 17 bases left in between. CDR1 MGHDK and CDR2 SYGVNS come from the germline V gene. The CDR3 covers 14 residues. The CDR3 DNA follows: TGTGCCAGTTCGCAGGGTGGGGTCGATCAGCCCCAGCATTTT. Translating it yields CASSQGGVDQPQHF. Looking up the rest from reference TRBV25-1 and TRBJ1-5 gives the full variable domain: EADIYQTPRYLVIGTGKKITLECSQTMGHDKMYWYQQDPGMELHLIHYSYGVNSTEKGDLSSESTVSRIRTEHFPLTLESARPSHTSQYLCASSQGGVDQPQHFGDGTRLSIL.

V gene TRBV4-1 combines with J gene TRBJ2-3; 10 bases line up with TRBD2. CDR3 length: 18 residues. V shed 3 bases, J shed 1 base, and the junction held 10 bases outside the gene matches. Looked up from germline, CDR1 is MGHRA and CDR2 is YSYEKL. CDR3 nucleotides: TGCGCCAGCAGCCAGGTTAGCGGGGGGACTCGTCGCACAGATACGCAGTATTTT. This translates into CASSQVSGGTRRTDTQYF.

The chain links TRBV5-1 to TRBJ1-2; no definite D call. The CDR3 totals 13 residues. Looked up from germline, CDR1 is SGHRS and CDR2 is YFSETQ. Between the trimmed V and J ends, which lost 4 bases and 4 bases, there was a span of 11 bases. CDR3 sequence: CASSPGRGYGYTF. CDR3 sequence (DNA): TGCGCCAGCAGCCCCGGCCGGGGCTATGGCTACACCTTC.

The CDR3 DNA reads as TGTGCCAGCAGTATATACGGGGATACGCAGTATTTT. This codes for CASSIYGDTQYF. The chain has TRBV12-3 or TRBV12-4 and TRBJ2-3; no clear D. Trimming removed 5 bases at V and 6 bases at J, with 9 bases between. This CDR3 is built from 12 residues.

The chain recombines TRBV28 with TRBJ2-1; 7 bases line up with TRBD1. The ends lost 8 bases at V and 5 bases at J; junction bases unmatched: 3. Germline CDR1 and CDR2: MDHEN and SYDVKM. The CDR3 consists of 12 residues. The DNA for the CDR3 is TGTGCCAGCTTGGACAGGAACAATGAGCAGTTCTTC. Protein: CASLDRNNEQFF.